The 20 T cell receptor beta chains below all came from one sample that was sequenced in a study of Tregs in tolerant kidney transplant recipients. Method: immunoSEQ multiplex PCR; TCRdb's copy keeps in-frame clones and lacks some. This table holds fewer than 80,000 clones, 95% to 98% found once. The source was CD4+ T cells from blood, collected before the transplant. The receptor source for this set is a human donor who received a combined kidney and bone marrow transplant.

The J gene is TRBJ1-5, the V gene TRBV5-6; 9 bases align to TRBD1. Germline lookup yields CDR1 SGHDT and CDR2 YYEEEE. The V and J ends lost 2 bases and 7 bases, in that order; junction bases with no gene match: 4. CDR3 size: 14 residues. The CDR3 coding sequence is TGTGCCAGCAGCTTCGCCGGGACAGGGCAGCCCCAGCATTTT. This codes for CASSFAGTGQPQHF.

CDR3: CASSSRGGHYSPLHF. The CDR3 DNA reads as TGTGCCAGCAGTTCCAGAGGCGGTCACTATTCACCCCTCCACTTT. The V and J genes are TRBV2 and TRBJ1-6; no reliable D call. This CDR3 spans 15 amino acids. Trimming shortened V by 5 bases and J by 8 bases, and 16 bases separated the two germline ends. Germline values: CDR1 SNHLY, CDR2 FYNNEI.

The V call is TRBV30, the J call TRBJ2-7, with D maybe TRBD1 (6 bases). V gave up 2 bases and J gave up 5 bases, with 16 bases separating them. The CDR3 length is 14 residues. Germline V gene lookup returns CDR1 GTSNPN and CDR2 SVGIG (reference sequence). The CDR3 region has the DNA TGTGCCTGGAGTAGAAACAGGGCGATGAACGAGCAGTACTTC. Encoded protein: CAWSRNRAMNEQYF.

The rearrangement links TRBV30 to TRBJ2-2; 7 bases map to TRBD1. The CDR3 covers 14 residues. V shed 2 bases and J 5 bases; nucleotides not matched to a gene: 5. CDR1 and CDR2 from the germline V gene are GTSNPN and SVGIG (reference sequence). The CDR3 reads CAWSPGQLTGELFF. As DNA, the CDR3 is TGTGCCTGGAGTCCGGGACAGTTGACCGGGGAGCTGTTTTTT.

The chain joins TRBV20-1 to TRBJ1-2, with D possibly being TRBD1 (6 bases). V gave up 3 bases and J gave up 8 bases, with 10 bases separating them. The V gene's germline CDR1 is DFQATT and CDR2 SNEGSKA (reference sequence). The CDR3 covers 11 residues. The CDR3 region has the DNA TGCAGTGCTAGTACAGGGAACGGCTACACCTTC. This sequence encodes CSASTGNGYTF.

The J gene is TRBJ2-1, the V gene TRBV4-3; 12 bases match TRBD2. There are 18 residues in the CDR3. V gave up 0 bases and J gave up 4 bases; unmatched junction bases: 7. Germline V gene data show CDR1 as LGHNA and CDR2 as YSLEER. The CDR3: CASSQEPGLAGRYNEQFF. CDR3 DNA: TGCGCCAGCAGCCAAGAACCGGGACTAGCGGGTCGTTACAATGAGCAGTTCTTC.

The V and J genes are TRBV7-2 and TRBJ2-7; TRBD2 aligns across 13 bases. CDR3 length: 15 amino acids. Germline V gives CDR1 SGHTA, CDR2 FQGNSA. Trimming cost V 5 bases and J 6 bases; bases outside gene matches: 7. The CDR3 region has the DNA TGTGCCAGCAGCCTCCGGACTAGCGGGGGTTTCGAGCAGTACTTC. Its translation: CASSLRTSGGFEQYF.

The chain joins TRBV4-3 to TRBJ1-4, with a tentative D call TRBD1 (5 bases). This CDR3 has 14 residues. CDR1 and CDR2 from the germline V gene are LGHNA and YSLEER. V lost 3 bases to trimming and J lost 8 bases, with 13 bases between them. CDR3 coding DNA: TGCGCCAGCAGCCATGCAGGGTTTCGCGAAAAACTGTTTTTT. It codes for CASSHAGFREKLFF.

This sequence joins TRBV5-6 and TRBJ2-3, with 8 bases lining up with TRBD2. V lost 0 bases, J lost 3 bases, and 3 bases stayed unmatched. This CDR3 is built from 15 residues. CDR1 is SGHDT, CDR2 YYEEEE, per germline. The CDR3 loop is CASSLGGGRTDTQYF. The CDR3 DNA reads as TGTGCCAGCAGCTTGGGCGGGGGGCGGACAGATACGCAGTATTTT.

The rearrangement joins TRBV19 to TRBJ2-7; D possibly corresponds to TRBD1 (6 bases). The CDR3 loop spans 14 amino acids. Germline V gene data show CDR1 as LNHDA and CDR2 as SQIVND (reference sequence). The V and J ends lost 8 bases and 3 bases respectively, with 17 bases between them. The CDR3 is CASSPTGQNYEQYF. The CDR3 DNA sequence: TGTGCCAGTTCCCCTACGGGACAAAACTACGAGCAGTACTTC.

This rearrangement joins TRBV5-4 to TRBJ1-2; TRBD1 matches 9 bases. The V gene's germline CDR1 is SGHNT and CDR2 YYREEE (reference sequence). This CDR3 spans 17 amino acids. The V segment lost 7 bases and the J segment 5 bases; nucleotides outside the gene matches: 18. The CDR3 DNA sequence: TGTGCCAGCTCCGTGACCCCCAATGGTGGACAGGGGTATGGCTACACCTTC. Amino acids: CASSVTPNGGQGYGYTF.

This clone was counted a single time. The gene calls are TRBV20-1 and TRBJ1-6; D ambiguous. V was clipped by 3 bases and J by 11 bases, with 5 bases between them. Germline assignment: CDR1 DFQATT and CDR2 SNEGSKA (reference sequence). The CDR3 contains 10 residues. The DNA of the CDR3 is TGCAGTGCTAGTGGCCCACCCCTCCACTTT. Translated, it gives CSASGPPLHF.

This sequence joins TRBV6-5 and TRBJ1-2, with 8 bases aligning to TRBD1. After removal of 5 bases from V and 5 bases from J, the junction contained 7 bases not matched to a gene. The CDR3 length is 14 residues. Germline values: CDR1 MNHEY, CDR2 SVGAGI. In nucleotides, the CDR3 is TGTGCCAGCAGTGGCGGGGACAGGACTTATGGCTACACCTTC. It is translated as CASSGGDRTYGYTF.

The V and J genes are TRBV7-9 and TRBJ2-1; 10 nucleotides align to TRBD1. This CDR3 comprises 13 residues. Trimming cost V 6 bases and J 9 bases; bases outside gene matches: 5. Germline CDR1 is SEHNR and CDR2 is FQNEAQ (reference sequence). The DNA for the CDR3 is TGTGCCAGCAGTACGACAGGGGGCAGTGAGCAGTTCTTC. Residues: CASSTTGGSEQFF.

The gene calls are TRBV4-3 and TRBJ2-5, with 10 positions matching TRBD2. The germline V gene has CDR1 LGHNA and CDR2 YSLEER. The CDR3 is made up of 15 amino acids. J gave up 5 bases and V 4 bases, and 7 bases lay outside the gene matches. Here the CDR3 reads CASSPSGGAWETQYF. The DNA for the CDR3 is TGCGCCAGCAGCCCAAGCGGGGGGGCCTGGGAGACCCAGTACTTC.

The V call is TRBV19, the J call TRBJ2-4; tentatively, D is TRBD1 (6 bases). This CDR3 is built from 15 residues. V lost 10 bases and J lost 0, with 16 bases in between. Looked up from germline, CDR1 is LNHDA and CDR2 is SQIVND (reference sequence). The CDR3 DNA reads as TGTGCCACCAAATACAGGGTGGGAGCCAAAAACATTCAGTACTTC. The encoded protein is CATKYRVGAKNIQYF.

This rearrangement joins TRBV18 to TRBJ1-2; maybe TRBD1 (5 bases). The V end was cut by 1 base, the J end by 2 bases, with 11 bases between. The V gene's germline CDR1 is KGHSH and CDR2 LQKENI. The CDR3 runs 15 residues. The CDR3 protein is CASSPRSGMNYGYTF. CDR3 DNA: TGTGCCAGCTCACCACGTTCAGGGATGAACTATGGCTACACCTTC.

J is TRBJ2-2 and V is TRBV25-1, with D tentatively TRBD1 (5 bases). Trimming stripped 6 bases from V and 3 bases from J, with 11 bases between. CDR1 and CDR2 (germline): MGHDK, SYGVNS. The CDR3 consists of 14 residues. CDR3 DNA sequence: TGTGCCAGCAGGGGGCGCAGGGACACCGGGGAGCTGTTTTTT. Residues: CASRGRRDTGELFF.

The V and J genes are TRBV19 and TRBJ1-5; D gene uncertain. This CDR3 has 14 residues. Germline CDR1 LNHDA, CDR2 SQIVND (reference sequence). V dropped 3 bases and J dropped 3 bases, with 9 bases sitting between them. CDR3 loop: CASSIWRINQPQHF. DNA for the CDR3: TGTGCCAGTAGTATTTGGCGGATCAATCAGCCCCAGCATTTT.

J is TRBJ2-3 and V is TRBV7-9, with 7 bases lining up with TRBD2. The V segment lost 5 bases and the J segment 0 bases; nucleotides outside the gene matches: 8. The CDR3 loop spans 16 amino acids. Germline CDR1 SEHNR, CDR2 FQNEAQ (reference sequence). The CDR3 protein is CASSPRGGGSTDTQYF. CDR3 bases: TGTGCCAGCAGCCCCAGAGGCGGGGGAAGCACAGATACGCAGTATTTT.